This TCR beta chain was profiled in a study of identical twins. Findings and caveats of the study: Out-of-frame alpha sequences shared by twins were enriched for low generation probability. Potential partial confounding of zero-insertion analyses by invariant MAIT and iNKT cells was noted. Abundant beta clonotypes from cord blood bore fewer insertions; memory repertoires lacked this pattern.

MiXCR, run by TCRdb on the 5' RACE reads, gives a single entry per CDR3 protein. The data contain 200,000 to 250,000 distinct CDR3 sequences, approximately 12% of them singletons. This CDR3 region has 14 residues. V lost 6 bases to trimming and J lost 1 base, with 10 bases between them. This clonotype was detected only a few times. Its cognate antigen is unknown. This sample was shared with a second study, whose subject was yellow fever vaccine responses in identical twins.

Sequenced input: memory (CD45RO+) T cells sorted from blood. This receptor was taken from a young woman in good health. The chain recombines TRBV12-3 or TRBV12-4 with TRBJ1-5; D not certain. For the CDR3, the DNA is TGTGCCAGCAGAAGAGGGATGAGCAATCAGCCCCAGCATTTT. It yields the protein CASRRGMSNQPQHF.